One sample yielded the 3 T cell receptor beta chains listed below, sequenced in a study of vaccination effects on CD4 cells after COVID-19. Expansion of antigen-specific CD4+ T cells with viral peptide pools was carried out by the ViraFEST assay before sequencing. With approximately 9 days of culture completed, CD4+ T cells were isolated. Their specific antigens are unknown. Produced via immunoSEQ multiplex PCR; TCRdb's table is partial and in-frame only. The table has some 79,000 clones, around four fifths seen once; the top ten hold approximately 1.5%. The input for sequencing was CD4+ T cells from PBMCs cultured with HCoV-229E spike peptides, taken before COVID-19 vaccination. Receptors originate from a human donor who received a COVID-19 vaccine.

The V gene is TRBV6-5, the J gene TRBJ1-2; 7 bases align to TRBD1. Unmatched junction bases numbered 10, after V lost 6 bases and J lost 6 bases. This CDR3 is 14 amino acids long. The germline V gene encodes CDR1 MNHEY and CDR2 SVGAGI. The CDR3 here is CASSQKQGTNGYTF. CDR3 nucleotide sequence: TGTGCCAGCAGCCAGAAACAGGGGACGAATGGCTACACCTTC.

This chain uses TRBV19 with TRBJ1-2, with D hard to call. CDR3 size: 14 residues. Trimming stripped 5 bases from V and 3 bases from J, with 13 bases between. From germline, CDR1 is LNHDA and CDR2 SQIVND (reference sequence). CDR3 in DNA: TGTGCCAGTAGTGTCAGCCTAAGGGACTATGGCTACACCTTC. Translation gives CASSVSLRDYGYTF. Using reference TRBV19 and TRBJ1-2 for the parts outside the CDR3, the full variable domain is DGGITQSPKYLFRKEGQNVTLSCEQNLNHDAMYWYRQDPGQGLRLIYYSQIVNDFQKGDIAEGYSVSREKKESFPLTVTSAQKNPTAFYLCASSVSLRDYGYTFGSGTRLTVV.

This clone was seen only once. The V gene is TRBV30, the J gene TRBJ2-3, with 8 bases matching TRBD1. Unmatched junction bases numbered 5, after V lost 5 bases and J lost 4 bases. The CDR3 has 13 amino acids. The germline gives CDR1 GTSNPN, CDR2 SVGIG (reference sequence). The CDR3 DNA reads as TGTGCCTGGGTGACAGGGGCGGCAGATACGCAGTATTTT. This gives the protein CAWVTGAADTQYF.